Listed below are T cell receptor beta chains from one sample, sequenced in a study of blood T cell repertoires in COVID-19. Assay used: immunoSEQ multiplex PCR; TCRdb lists only in-frame clones, some missing. The sample has 100,000 to 150,000 clones; roughly four fifths are singletons. Material: peripheral blood. These receptors came from a man aged 25 to 40 with COVID-19, enrolled during active disease. Both conserved end residues are trimmed from each CDR3. Each record gives: CDR3 length, V gene, J gene, CDR3 protein.

CDR3 length: 10; V gene: TRBV6-5; J gene: TRBJ1-1; CDR3 protein: ATHRGLTEAF
CDR3 length: 13; V gene: TRBV4-2; J gene: TRBJ1-2; CDR3 protein: ASSFETGGVSGYT
CDR3 length: 12; V gene: TRBV28; J gene: TRBJ2-2; CDR3 protein: ASGRRSNTGELF
CDR3 length: 14; V gene: TRBV3-1/TRBV3-2; J gene: TRBJ2-7; CDR3 protein: ASSHLGQAPAYEQY
CDR3 length: 12; V gene: TRBV28; J gene: TRBJ1-4; CDR3 protein: ASRPGGRSEKLF
CDR3 length: 15; V gene: TRBV27; J gene: TRBJ2-7; CDR3 protein: ASSLRGGLAEAYEQY
CDR3 length: 11; V gene: TRBV7-3; J gene: TRBJ1-1; CDR3 protein: ASSVTMNTEAF
CDR3 length: 13; V gene: TRBV6-5; J gene: TRBJ2-7; CDR3 protein: ASSSRLAGGLEQY
CDR3 length: 13; V gene: TRBV30; J gene: TRBJ1-5; CDR3 protein: AWSVNSGFNQPQH
CDR3 length: 13; V gene: TRBV2; J gene: TRBJ1-5; CDR3 protein: ASSESGYQGQPQH
CDR3 length: 17; V gene: TRBV21-1; J gene: TRBJ1-5; CDR3 protein: ASSKSETGGQYSNQPQH
CDR3 length: 15; V gene: TRBV28; J gene: TRBJ2-7; CDR3 protein: ASRARKRAGGSYEQY
CDR3 length: 14; V gene: TRBV19; J gene: TRBJ2-7; CDR3 protein: ASSIPYGQELGEQY
CDR3 length: 12; V gene: TRBV6-5; J gene: TRBJ1-5; CDR3 protein: ASSQGQINQPQH
CDR3 length: 15; V gene: TRBV12-5; J gene: TRBJ2-1; CDR3 protein: ASGLVLPLAGGREQF
CDR3 length: 14; V gene: TRBV3-1/TRBV3-2; J gene: TRBJ2-4; CDR3 protein: ASSQGGSLAKNIQY
CDR3 length: 16; V gene: TRBV2; J gene: TRBJ1-4; CDR3 protein: ASSEGFWDAGANEKLF
CDR3 length: 14; V gene: TRBV7-9; J gene: TRBJ1-4; CDR3 protein: ASSSRTGQGNEKLF
CDR3 length: 14; V gene: TRBV28; J gene: TRBJ2-1; CDR3 protein: ASSELRGSSYNEQF
CDR3 length: 13; V gene: TRBV11-2; J gene: TRBJ1-3; CDR3 protein: ASSLTGPPGNTIY
CDR3 length: 12; V gene: TRBV28; J gene: TRBJ1-1; CDR3 protein: ASSLSGGYTEAF
CDR3 length: 12; V gene: TRBV29-1; J gene: TRBJ2-7; CDR3 protein: SVEEPTESYEQY
CDR3 length: 17; V gene: TRBV5-1; J gene: TRBJ2-2; CDR3 protein: ASSLAMLLAGSVAGELF
CDR3 length: 12; V gene: TRBV10-1; J gene: TRBJ1-1; CDR3 protein: ASSETGRDTEAF
CDR3 length: 13; V gene: TRBV9; J gene: TRBJ2-3; CDR3 protein: ASSVVRGTTDTQY
CDR3 length: 10; V gene: TRBV30; J gene: TRBJ1-1; CDR3 protein: AWRAGNTEAF
CDR3 length: 11; V gene: TRBV12-3/TRBV12-4; J gene: TRBJ1-1; CDR3 protein: ATTGGTNTEAF
CDR3 length: 11; V gene: TRBV29-1; J gene: TRBJ1-5; CDR3 protein: SVRQDPNQPQH
CDR3 length: 13; V gene: TRBV27; J gene: TRBJ2-7; CDR3 protein: ASSSGLAGGYEQY